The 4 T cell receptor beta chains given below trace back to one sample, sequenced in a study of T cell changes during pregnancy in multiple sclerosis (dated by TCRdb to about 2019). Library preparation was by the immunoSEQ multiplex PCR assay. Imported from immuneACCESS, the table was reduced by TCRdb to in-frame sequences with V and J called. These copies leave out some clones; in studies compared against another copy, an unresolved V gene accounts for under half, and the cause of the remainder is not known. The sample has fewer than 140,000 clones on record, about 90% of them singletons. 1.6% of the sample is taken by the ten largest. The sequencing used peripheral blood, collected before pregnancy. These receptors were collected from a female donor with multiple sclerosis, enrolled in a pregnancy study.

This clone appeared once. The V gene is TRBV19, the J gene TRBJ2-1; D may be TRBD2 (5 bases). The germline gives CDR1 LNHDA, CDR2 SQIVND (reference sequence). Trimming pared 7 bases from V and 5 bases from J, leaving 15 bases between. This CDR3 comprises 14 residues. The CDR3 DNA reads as TGTGCCAGTACAGTTGAGGGCTGGGACAATGAGCAGTTCTTC. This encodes CASTVEGWDNEQFF.

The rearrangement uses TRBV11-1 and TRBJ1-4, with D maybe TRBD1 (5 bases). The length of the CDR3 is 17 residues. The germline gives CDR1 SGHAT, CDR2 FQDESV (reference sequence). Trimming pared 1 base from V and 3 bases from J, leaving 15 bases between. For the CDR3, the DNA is TGTGCCAGCAGCTTAGAGAATGGACAACCATCTAATGAAAAACTGTTTTTT. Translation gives CASSLENGQPSNEKLFF.

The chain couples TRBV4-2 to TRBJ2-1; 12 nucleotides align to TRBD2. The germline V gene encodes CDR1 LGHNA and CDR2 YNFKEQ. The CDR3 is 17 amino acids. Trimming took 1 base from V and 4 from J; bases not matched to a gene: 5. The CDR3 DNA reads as TGTGCCAGCAGCCAAGGCGACCTAGCGGGAGGGTACAATGAGCAGTTCTTC. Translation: CASSQGDLAGGYNEQFF.

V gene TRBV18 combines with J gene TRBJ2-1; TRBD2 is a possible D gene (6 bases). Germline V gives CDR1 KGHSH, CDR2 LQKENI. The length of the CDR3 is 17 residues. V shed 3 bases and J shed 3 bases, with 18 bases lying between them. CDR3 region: CASSPPVGGKFYNEQFF. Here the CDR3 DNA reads TGTGCCAGCTCACCCCCTGTCGGCGGGAAATTCTACAATGAGCAGTTCTTC.